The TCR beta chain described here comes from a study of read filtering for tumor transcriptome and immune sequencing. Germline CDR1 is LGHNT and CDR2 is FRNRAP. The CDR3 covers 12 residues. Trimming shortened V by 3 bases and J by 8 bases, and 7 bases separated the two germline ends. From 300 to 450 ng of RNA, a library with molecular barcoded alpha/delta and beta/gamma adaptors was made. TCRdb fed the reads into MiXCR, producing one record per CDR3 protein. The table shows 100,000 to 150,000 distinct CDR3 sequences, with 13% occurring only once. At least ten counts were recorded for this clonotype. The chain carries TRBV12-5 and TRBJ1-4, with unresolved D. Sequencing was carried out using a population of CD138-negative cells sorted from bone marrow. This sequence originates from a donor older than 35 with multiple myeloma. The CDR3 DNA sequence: TGTGCTAGTGGTTTCGGAGGGGAAAAACTGTTTTTT. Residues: CASGFGGEKLFF. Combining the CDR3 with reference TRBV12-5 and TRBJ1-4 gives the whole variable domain DARVTQTPRHKVTEMGQEVTMRCQPILGHNTVFWYRQTMMQGLELLAYFRNRAPLDDSGMPKDRFSAEMPDATLATLKIQPSEPRDSAVYFCASGFGGEKLFFGSGTQLSVL.